This is a list of T cell receptor beta chains from one sample in a study of blood T cells in healthy people across ages. MiXCR, run by TCRdb on the 5' RACE reads, gives a single entry per CDR3 protein. The sample holds about 730,000 distinct CDR3 sequences; roughly 45% are singletons and the top ten take 20% to 25%. The source material was blood. The receptors shown here come from a woman in her sixties or seventies in good health. Both conserved end residues are part of each CDR3. D genes are given only for firm matches. For some rows the clone size is stated as once, few or many, or as a class when expanded; others skip it.

CDR3 DNA: TGTGCCAGCAGCCAAGATCTGGGGGCAACTAATGAAAAACTGTTTTTT; CDR3 protein: CASSQDLGATNEKLFF; V gene: TRBV3-1; D gene: NA; J gene: TRBJ1-4; clone size: NA
CDR3 DNA: TGTGCCAGCAGCACGGACAGGATCCGCTCTGGGGCCAACGTCCTGACTTTC; CDR3 protein: CASSTDRIRSGANVLTF; V gene: TRBV7-2; D gene: TRBD1; J gene: TRBJ2-6; clone size: many
CDR3 DNA: TGTGCCATCAGTGAAGGACAGGGGGGCATTTGGCCCCAGCATTTT; CDR3 protein: CAISEGQGGIWPQHF; V gene: TRBV10-3; D gene: TRBD1; J gene: TRBJ1-5; clone size: NA
CDR3 DNA: TGCGCCAGCAGCCAGGGACAGGGTTACATCAATGAGCAGTTCTTC; CDR3 protein: CASSQGQGYINEQFF; V gene: TRBV5-1; D gene: TRBD1; J gene: TRBJ2-1; clone size: many
CDR3 DNA: TGCAGTGCTCCCCGCGGACTAGCGGGTCCTAGCACAGATACGCAGTATTTT; CDR3 protein: CSAPRGLAGPSTDTQYF; V gene: TRBV20-1; D gene: TRBD2; J gene: TRBJ2-3; clone size: NA
CDR3 DNA: TGTGCCAGCAGCCCAGGGACTAGCGGGAGCCATAGCACAGATACGCAGTATTTT; CDR3 protein: CASSPGTSGSHSTDTQYF; V gene: TRBV7-2; D gene: TRBD2; J gene: TRBJ2-3; clone size: NA
CDR3 DNA: TGTGCCAGCAGCCCAGCGGGAGAAAGTACCGGGGAGCTGTTTTTT; CDR3 protein: CASSPAGESTGELFF; V gene: TRBV11-3; D gene: TRBD2; J gene: TRBJ2-2; clone size: NA
CDR3 DNA: TGTGCCAGCCACAACGGACAGGGTGACTATGGCTACACCTTC; CDR3 protein: CASHNGQGDYGYTF; V gene: TRBV28; D gene: TRBD1; J gene: TRBJ1-2; clone size: NA
CDR3 DNA: TGTGCCAGCAGCTTGGGGTTTTCGACAGATACGCAGTATTTT; CDR3 protein: CASSLGFSTDTQYF; V gene: TRBV5-5; D gene: NA; J gene: TRBJ2-3; clone size: many
CDR3 DNA: TGTGCCAGCAGCTTAAAACTAGCGGGAGTAGGGGCTTACAATGAGCAGTTCTTC; CDR3 protein: CASSLKLAGVGAYNEQFF; V gene: TRBV7-6; D gene: TRBD2; J gene: TRBJ2-1; clone size: few
CDR3 DNA: TGTGCCAGCTCGCCTGGACAGGGGAGGGGTGAAAAACTGTTTTTT; CDR3 protein: CASSPGQGRGEKLFF; V gene: TRBV18; D gene: TRBD1; J gene: TRBJ1-4; clone size: few
CDR3 DNA: TGTGCCAGCAGTTTAAATACAGGCTGGGGGACCCAGTACTTC; CDR3 protein: CASSLNTGWGTQYF; V gene: TRBV27; D gene: NA; J gene: TRBJ2-5; clone size: NA
CDR3 DNA: TGTGCCAGTAGGCATCCGGGACAAGCTAATCAGCCCCAGCATTTT; CDR3 protein: CASRHPGQANQPQHF; V gene: TRBV19; D gene: NA; J gene: TRBJ1-5; clone size: NA
CDR3 DNA: TGTGCCAGCAGTGTTAGTACAAACACCGGGGAGCTGTTTTTT; CDR3 protein: CASSVSTNTGELFF; V gene: TRBV2; D gene: NA; J gene: TRBJ2-2; clone size: once
CDR3 DNA: TGCAGTGCTAGCCCGGGACAGGTCTCCTACGAGCAGTACTTC; CDR3 protein: CSASPGQVSYEQYF; V gene: TRBV20-1; D gene: TRBD1; J gene: TRBJ2-7; clone size: NA
CDR3 DNA: TGTGCCAGCTCACCAGGGTCGGGGTCTCGGGGTACTGAAGCTTTCTTT; CDR3 protein: CASSPGSGSRGTEAFF; V gene: TRBV18; D gene: NA; J gene: TRBJ1-1; clone size: once
CDR3 DNA: TGTGCCAGCAGCCTGAGGGGGGAATTCTACAATGAGCAGTTCTTC; CDR3 protein: CASSLRGEFYNEQFF; V gene: TRBV7-2; D gene: NA; J gene: TRBJ2-1; clone size: few
CDR3 DNA: TGTACCAGCAGCTCCCTTCGACTAGCGGGGGTCTACGAGCAGTACTTC; CDR3 protein: CTSSSLRLAGVYEQYF; V gene: TRBV5-6; D gene: TRBD2; J gene: TRBJ2-7; clone size: NA
CDR3 DNA: TGCAGCGTTGAGGTTTGGCGGCTGAACACTGAAGCTTTCTTT; CDR3 protein: CSVEVWRLNTEAFF; V gene: TRBV29-1; D gene: NA; J gene: TRBJ1-1; clone size: NA
CDR3 DNA: TGTGCCAGCAGCTTAAAATTGGGCGAAGATACGCAGTATTTT; CDR3 protein: CASSLKLGEDTQYF; V gene: TRBV7-3; D gene: NA; J gene: TRBJ2-3; clone size: many
CDR3 DNA: TGCAGTGCTAACAGGGGCCATGGCTACACCTTC; CDR3 protein: CSANRGHGYTF; V gene: TRBV20-1; D gene: TRBD1; J gene: TRBJ1-2; clone size: few